This record looks at one T cell receptor beta chain sequence and its context. Its target is not known. The sample originates from a study of cytomegalovirus exposure and HLA in healthy donors. Study as a whole: The platform used for the 120 validation repertoires matched that of the roughly 700 first-cohort repertoires, a later analysis reported. Regarding the study as a whole: A classifier reportedly called cytomegalovirus status with high sensitivity and specificity. Investigators reported approximately 170 TCR beta chains as tied to cytomegalovirus.

Libraries were prepared by immunoSEQ multiplex PCR; TCRdb keeps only in-frame clonotypes and omits some of them. The sample lists some 130,000 clones; 86% were seen once. Separate from the roughly 730-subject first cohort, the 120-subject validation cohort was the one that the donors belonged to. The sample consisted of PBMCs. This TCR was sampled from a man aged 18-30 years in good health and CMV-seronegative.

This chain's CDR3 is CASSLEASHSYNEQFF. The CDR3 DNA reads as TGTGCCAGCAGCTTGGAGGCTAGCCACTCCTACAATGAGCAGTTCTTC. This sequence joins TRBV5-4 and TRBJ2-1; D might be TRBD2 (5 bases). The CDR3 extends over 16 amino acids. CDR1 is SGHNT, CDR2 YYREEE, per germline (reference sequence). Trimming removed 0 bases from V and 0 bases from J, with 10 bases in between.